Shown below are 19 T cell receptor beta chains from a single sample sequenced in a study of early T cells in non-severe SARS-CoV-2 infection. TCRdb passed the 5' RACE reads through MiXCR, listing each CDR3 protein once. The sample consists of about 58,000 distinct CDR3 sequences, around 11% of them appearing once. Material for sequencing was whole blood. All receptors derive from an adult who was a healthcare worker with PCR-confirmed SARS-CoV-2 infection or an uninfected control (not recorded which).

This clonotype was counted between two and nine times. V and J are TRBV29-1 and TRBJ2-7, with D unresolved. This CDR3 is 10 amino acids long. The V gene lost 5 bases and the J gene lost 7 bases, with 9 bases spanning the gap. From germline, CDR1 is SQVTM and CDR2 ANQGSEA. The CDR3: CSVRTEEQYF. The DNA of the CDR3 is TGCAGCGTTCGAACGGAAGAGCAGTACTTC.

This clonotype has at least ten counts. The chain carries TRBV6-1 and TRBJ1-6; no clear D gene. The ends were cut back, 5 bases at V and 8 bases at J, with 10 bases in the middle. The CDR3 spans 13 residues. In germline, CDR1 is MNHNS, CDR2 SASEGT. This CDR3 is CASSPEGDSPLHF. Written as DNA, the CDR3 is TGTGCCAGCAGTCCTGAAGGCGATTCACCCCTCCACTTT.

This clonotype was seen only a few times. The V gene is TRBV20-1, the J gene TRBJ2-1, with TRBD2 matching 7 bases. This CDR3 spans 16 amino acids. Unmatched junction bases numbered 7, after V lost 1 base and J lost 1 base. Germline CDR1 is DFQATT and CDR2 is SNEGSKA (reference sequence). The CDR3 here is CSARGGGAGSYNEQFF. The CDR3 DNA reads as TGCAGTGCTAGAGGCGGTGGAGCGGGATCCTACAATGAGCAGTTCTTC.

This clonotype was recorded at least ten times. J is TRBJ2-7 and V is TRBV12-3 or TRBV12-4; the match to TRBD1 covers 7 bases. The CDR3 is 14 amino acids. V shed 3 bases and J 4 bases; nucleotides not matched to a gene: 6. This CDR3 reads CASSLGTEPYEQYF. For the CDR3, the DNA is TGTGCCAGCAGTTTGGGGACAGAGCCGTACGAGCAGTACTTC.

This chain joins TRBV12-3 or TRBV12-4 and TRBJ2-1, with 8 bases that match TRBD2. This CDR3 contains 15 residues. Trimming cost V 4 bases and J 6 bases; bases outside gene matches: 8. The CDR3 DNA follows: TGTGCCAGCAGTTCCACTAGCGGACCAAGCAATGAGCAGTTCTTC. Translated, it gives CASSSTSGPSNEQFF.

This clonotype was observed at least ten times. This rearrangement joins TRBV20-1 to TRBJ1-3; possibly TRBD1 for D (6 bases). This CDR3 is 15 amino acids long. Trimming pared 6 bases from V and 2 bases from J, leaving 17 bases between. Germline CDR1 DFQATT, CDR2 SNEGSKA (reference sequence). CDR3 nucleotides: TGCAGTGCCCCGACGGGGGGGCAGACTGGAAACACCATATATTTT. This codes for CSAPTGGQTGNTIYF.

V is TRBV6-5 and J is TRBJ1-6, with D possibly matching TRBD1 (6 bases). Per germline, CDR1 MNHEY and CDR2 SVGAGI. V shed 6 bases and J shed 7 bases, with 16 bases lying between them. The CDR3 consists of 15 residues. The CDR3 sequence is CASSKLMDSNSPLHF. The CDR3, as DNA: TGTGCCAGCAGCAAACTCATGGACAGCAATTCACCCCTCCACTTT.

This clonotype appeared many times. This chain links TRBV7-6 with TRBJ2-5, with TRBD2 identical over 7 bases. Germline CDR1 SGHVS, CDR2 FNYEAQ. This CDR3 region has 15 residues. J lost 1 base, V lost 5 bases, and 7 bases had no gene match. The CDR3 nucleotides read TGTGCCAGCAGCCTAGGGGTAGCGGGCCAAGAGACCCAGTACTTC. Its translation is CASSLGVAGQETQYF.

In its sample, this clonotype was seen many times. The V gene is TRBV29-1, the J gene TRBJ2-1; D tentatively fits TRBD1 or TRBD2 (5 bases each). V lost 3 bases and J lost 4, with 13 bases in between. This CDR3 contains 14 residues. In germline, CDR1 is SQVTM, CDR2 ANQGSEA. This chain's CDR3 is CSVEGRQSYNEQFF. CDR3 DNA: TGCAGCGTTGAGGGGAGACAGTCATACAATGAGCAGTTCTTC.

The CDR3 loop is CASSRGGGAKNIQYF. The DNA for the CDR3 is TGTGCCAGTAGCCGGGGGGGAGGAGCCAAAAACATTCAGTACTTC. The chain employs TRBV19 and TRBJ2-4; TRBD2 agrees at 8 bases. CDR1 and CDR2 from the germline V gene are LNHDA and SQIVND (reference sequence). V gave up 6 bases and J gave up 0 bases; unmatched junction bases: 4. The CDR3 is made up of 15 amino acids.

The rearrangement uses TRBV15 and TRBJ2-7; possibly TRBD1 for D (5 bases). The V end lost 0 bases, the J end lost 4 bases, and 19 bases lay between the germline ends. The CDR3 has 17 residues. In germline, CDR1 is LNHNV, CDR2 YYDKDF (reference sequence). CDR3 in amino acids: CATSRDPTGVWAYEQYF. For the CDR3, the DNA is TGTGCCACCAGCAGAGATCCAACAGGCGTCTGGGCTTACGAGCAGTACTTC.

The chain recombines TRBV12-3 or TRBV12-4 with TRBJ2-3, with 7 bases matching TRBD2. This CDR3 spans 15 amino acids. The ends lost 5 bases at V and 3 bases at J; junction bases unmatched: 8. As DNA, the CDR3 is TGTGCCAGCAGTATGACTAGCATTAGGACAGATACGCAGTATTTT. Amino acid sequence: CASSMTSIRTDTQYF.

This chain connects TRBV9 to TRBJ2-1; TRBD2 is a possible D gene (6 bases). The CDR3 extends over 12 amino acids. Trimming cost V 4 bases and J 9 bases, with 11 bases left between them. The germline gives CDR1 SGDLS, CDR2 YYNGEE. The CDR3: CASSPAAGEQFF. The CDR3, as DNA: TGTGCCAGCAGCCCCGCAGCGGGTGAGCAGTTCTTC.

This chain joins TRBV6-6 and TRBJ2-7, with D possibly being TRBD2 (5 bases). The CDR3 has 12 amino acids. Per the germline V gene, CDR1 is MNHNY and CDR2 is SVGAGI (reference sequence). V shed 7 bases and J shed 0 bases, with 7 bases lying between them. The CDR3 loop reads CASKRDSYEQYF. The CDR3 DNA reads TGTGCCAGCAAACGGGACTCCTACGAGCAGTACTTC.

Remarks on this clonotype: At one end, the junction sequence differs from germline, possibly due to a read error. This chain joins TRBV23-1 and TRBJ2-3; D possibly matches TRBD1 or TRBD2 (5 bases each). TRBV23-1 is designated an ORF whose function remains uncertain. This CDR3 has 16 residues. The CDR3 here is CASNPARGTTKDRQYF. The DNA for the CDR3 is TGCGCCAGCAATCCCGCCCGAGGGACCACTAAAGATAGGCAGTATTTT.

This clonotype was picked up many times. The chain has TRBV7-8 and TRBJ1-2; D gene unclear. There are 16 residues in the CDR3. CDR1 is SGHVS, CDR2 FQNEAQ, per germline. Trimming pared 5 bases from V and 0 bases from J, leaving 16 bases between. CDR3 sequence reads: CASSVLRVGTNYGYTF. The CDR3, as DNA: TGTGCCAGCAGCGTCTTGAGGGTAGGGACTAACTATGGCTACACCTTC. The variable domain in full, with the rest retrieved from reference TRBV7-8 and TRBJ1-2, is GAGVSQSPRYKVAKRGQDVALRCDPISGHVSLFWYQQALGQGPEFLTYFQNEAQLDKSGLPSDRFFAERPEGSVSTLKIQRTQQEDSAVYLCASSVLRVGTNYGYTFGSGTRLTVV.

This clonotype was recorded many times. The chain is built from TRBV7-2 and TRBJ2-7; D gene ambiguous. The CDR3 totals 12 residues. The germline V gene encodes CDR1 SGHTA and CDR2 FQGNSA. The V gene lost 8 bases and the J gene lost 4 bases, with 12 bases spanning the gap. The CDR3 reads CASSPGPYEQYF. The CDR3 bases are TGTGCCAGCTCACCCGGACCGTACGAGCAGTACTTC.

The chain links TRBV4-1 to TRBJ2-1; possible D gene TRBD1, 6 bases. CDR3 size: 14 residues. Germline CDR1 is MGHRA and CDR2 is YSYEKL. V dropped 0 bases and J dropped 5 bases, with 8 bases sitting between them. CDR3 sequence (DNA): TGCGCCAGCAGCCAAGATGGACAGAACAATGAGCAGTTCTTC. Its translation is CASSQDGQNNEQFF.

This clonotype was recorded at least ten times. The J gene is TRBJ1-4, the V gene TRBV5-4; D is perhaps TRBD1 (6 bases). From germline, CDR1 is SGHNT and CDR2 YYREEE (reference sequence). Trimming took off 5 bases at V and 2 bases at J, with 16 bases between the two ends. There are 16 residues in the CDR3. Here the CDR3 reads CASSTGFSTTNEKLFF. The CDR3 region has the DNA TGTGCCAGCAGTACAGGGTTCTCAACGACTAATGAAAAACTGTTTTTT.